This T cell receptor beta chain was captured in a study of T cell repertoires in cytomegalovirus infection. This CDR3 has 14 residues. CDR1 and CDR2 (germline): SNHLY, FYNNEI. Trimming pared 7 bases from V and 1 base from J, leaving 13 bases between. This clonotype came up a few times. The antigen is undetermined. TCRdb independently ran MiXCR on the reads; one entry per CDR3 protein. Of roughly 570,000 distinct CDR3 sequences listed, approximately 40% are singletons. This TCR derives from a human donor in good health (CMV status not recorded). Some clones in this sample may be carry-over from other donors' samples. The sample was cultured PBMCs, taken from culture after CMV antigen stimulation. The chain carries TRBV2 and TRBJ1-2, with D possibly matching TRBD1 (5 bases). DNA of the CDR3: TGTGCCAGCACCCAGACCCAGGGTAACTATGGCTACACCTTC. As protein: CASTQTQGNYGYTF.